This TCR beta chain came from a study of T cells in Graves' hyperthyroidism and ophthalmopathy. Study context: Staff took peripheral blood when the initial diagnosis was made, before any treatment began.

The length of the CDR3 is 16 residues. The V segment lost 7 bases and the J segment 4 bases; nucleotides outside the gene matches: 13. Looked up from germline, CDR1 is SNHLY and CDR2 is FYNNEI. From RNA transcripts, TCR beta CDR3 regions were amplified. With the HTBI primer set, the TCR CDR3 went through a first round of RT-PCR. Via MiXCR, TCRdb re-called the multiplex PCR reads, giving one row per CDR3 protein. The sample shows some 270,000 distinct CDR3 sequences, less than 15% of them seen only once. This clonotype was counted at least ten times. Its target is not known. The study's findings and limits: From stable hyperthyroidism, ophthalmopathy was set apart by a 13 V-J model. In the blood, most expanded thyroid clonotypes above 0.001 appeared as well.

This clonotype originated in a woman in her thirties with Graves' hyperthyroidism that later progressed to Graves' ophthalmopathy. The V and J genes are TRBV2 and TRBJ1-2; TRBD1 matches at 9 bases. The sequenced sample consisted of blood. The CDR3 sequence is CASTRDRDFVGYGYTF. As DNA, the CDR3 is TGTGCCAGCACCCGGGACAGGGATTTCGTGGGCTATGGCTACACCTTC.